This TCR beta chain was obtained from a study of cytomegalovirus exposure and HLA in healthy donors. The PCR employed 60 Vbeta primers together with 13 Jbeta primers. TCRdb's copy holds only in-frame clones and misses some; the assay was immunoSEQ multiplex PCR. The table records about 190,000 clones, roughly 77% of them present only once. Sequencing was carried out using PBMCs. This clonotype was sampled from a man aged 35 to 55 in good health and CMV-seropositive.

The CDR3 region is CASSDSETGGYTF. The CDR3 DNA reads TGTGCCAGCAGTGACTCTGAGACTGGTGGCTACACCTTC. The rearrangement uses TRBV6-4 and TRBJ1-2; D not certain. The ends were cut back, 0 bases at V and 7 bases at J, with 9 bases in the middle. The CDR3 is 13 amino acids. Germline assignment: CDR1 MRHNA and CDR2 SNTAGT.